The 21 T cell receptor beta chains in this list originate from one sample, sequenced in a study of early T cells in non-severe SARS-CoV-2 infection. Each CDR3 protein gets one entry after TCRdb re-called the 5' RACE reads with MiXCR. Of more than 20,000 distinct CDR3 sequences detected, about 4.1% appear once; the ten largest clones hold over 5%. The specimen sequenced was whole blood. These receptors were obtained from an adult who was a healthcare worker with PCR-confirmed SARS-CoV-2 infection or an uninfected control (not recorded which).

This clonotype was observed many times. The chain employs TRBV28 and TRBJ2-3; D uncertain. The CDR3 is 12 amino acids. CDR1 is MDHEN, CDR2 SYDVKM, per germline. V lost 2 bases and J lost 3, with 3 bases in between. CDR3: CASSLRTDTQYF. CDR3 coding DNA: TGTGCCAGCAGTTTACGGACAGATACGCAGTATTTT.

This clonotype has a handful of counts. The chain uses TRBV5-1 and TRBJ2-5; 7 nucleotides match TRBD2. The CDR3 extends over 14 amino acids. Trimming took 5 bases from V and 1 from J; bases not matched to a gene: 5. The germline CDR1 and CDR2 sequences are SGHRS and YFSETQ. The CDR3 loop is CASRRASGQETQYF. The CDR3, as DNA: TGCGCCAGCAGGAGAGCTAGCGGCCAAGAGACCCAGTACTTC.

At least ten counts were recorded for this clonotype. This rearrangement joins TRBV7-2 to TRBJ1-1; 9 bases match TRBD1. Germline CDR1 reads SGHTA; CDR2 reads FQGNSA. The CDR3 sequence is 15 residues long. The trim removed 8 bases at V and 0 bases at J, leaving 7 bases unmatched. The CDR3 region has the DNA TGTGCCAGCGCGGGACAGGGTATTATGAACACTGAAGCTTTCTTT. This encodes CASAGQGIMNTEAFF.

This clonotype was counted ten times or more. The rearrangement uses TRBV28 and TRBJ2-7, with no clear D. V lost 6 bases, J lost 1 base, and 7 bases lay in between. The CDR3 loop spans 12 amino acids. CDR1 and CDR2 (germline): MDHEN, SYDVKM. The DNA for the CDR3 is TGTGCCAGCAGGTCAGAGTCCTACGAGCAGTACTTC. Encoded protein: CASRSESYEQYF.

This clonotype was counted many times. CDR3 in amino acids: CASSETGGVDYGYTF. The CDR3 nucleotides read TGTGCCAGCAGTGAAACAGGGGGCGTCGACTATGGCTACACCTTC. The V gene is TRBV25-1, the J gene TRBJ1-2; 9 nucleotides match TRBD1. Germline V gives CDR1 MGHDK, CDR2 SYGVNS. The CDR3 has 15 amino acids. V lost 2 bases, J lost 3 bases, and 4 bases stayed unmatched.

This clonotype has a count of ten or more. V gene TRBV13 combines with J gene TRBJ1-5; possible D gene TRBD1, 5 bases. V lost 4 bases and J lost 9, with 16 bases in between. The CDR3 covers 14 residues. Germline CDR1 reads PRHDT; CDR2 reads FYEKMQ (reference sequence). CDR3 bases: TGTGCCAGCAGCTGGATTGGGGGTGTTTTGCCCCAGCATTTT. This encodes CASSWIGGVLPQHF.

This clonotype was observed many times. The chain links TRBV29-1 to TRBJ2-2; D ambiguous. The V gene lost 3 bases and the J gene lost 0 bases, with 5 bases spanning the gap. Germline assignment: CDR1 SQVTM and CDR2 ANQGSEA. This CDR3 contains 13 residues. CDR3 region: CSVDRTNTGELFF. The CDR3 DNA reads as TGCAGCGTTGACAGGACGAACACCGGGGAGCTGTTTTTT.

The rearrangement links TRBV9 to TRBJ1-3; D is possibly TRBD1 (6 bases). V was cut by 0 bases and J by 2 bases, with 15 bases left in between. CDR1 is SGDLS and CDR2 is YYNGEE in the germline V gene. CDR3 size: 17 residues. The CDR3 DNA reads as TGTGCCAGCAGCGTAGAATCTCTGGGGGCCGCTGGAAACACCATATATTTT. It codes for CASSVESLGAAGNTIYF.

The sample holds many counts of this clonotype. The chain combines TRBV6-2 or TRBV6-3 with TRBJ2-1, with TRBD2 identical over 8 bases. Germline lookup yields CDR1 MNHEY and CDR2 SVGEGT. The V segment lost 7 bases and the J segment 6 bases; nucleotides outside the gene matches: 2. This CDR3 has 12 amino acids. Written as DNA, the CDR3 is TGTGCCAGCAAAAGCGGGGGCAATGAGCAGTTCTTC. Protein sequence: CASKSGGNEQFF.

This clonotype was recorded at least ten times. This chain links TRBV11-2 with TRBJ2-5; perhaps TRBD2 as D (6 bases). V was trimmed by 2 bases and J by 5 bases, leaving 9 bases between them. The CDR3 is made up of 13 amino acids. From germline, CDR1 is SGHAT and CDR2 FQNNGV. CDR3 loop: CASSLFAGETQYF. The CDR3 region has the DNA TGTGCCAGCAGCTTATTTGCGGGGGAGACCCAGTACTTC.

This clonotype was detected ten times or more. The genes are TRBV14 and TRBJ1-2, with TRBD1 matching 9 bases. CDR3 length: 15 residues. Germline-derived CDR1 and CDR2 are SGHDN and FVKESK. Trimming cost V 0 bases and J 8 bases; bases outside gene matches: 7. This CDR3 is CASSQEKQGARGYTF. Here the CDR3 DNA reads TGTGCCAGCAGCCAAGAAAAACAGGGGGCAAGAGGCTACACCTTC. Full variable domain (outside the CDR3, taken from reference TRBV14 and TRBJ1-2): EAGVTQFPSHSVIEKGQTVTLRCDPISGHDNLYWYRRVMGKEIKFLLHFVKESKQDESGMPNNRFLAERTGGTYSTLKVQPAELEDSGVYFCASSQEKQGARGYTFGSGTRLTVV.

This clonotype was counted many times. The rearrangement links TRBV5-4 to TRBJ2-1; the D gene is possibly TRBD1 (5 bases). Germline loops: CDR1 SGHNT, CDR2 YYREEE (reference sequence). The CDR3 contains 14 residues. V was shortened by 4 bases and J by 5 bases, with 13 bases between the two germline ends. The CDR3 DNA is TGTGCCAGCAGCCTGCAGGGAACTAACAATGAGCAGTTCTTC. This codes for CASSLQGTNNEQFF.

With regard to this clonotype: This may arise from a read error, as a much more abundant clone is one base away. The chain joins TRBV11-2 to TRBJ2-2, with D possibly TRBD2 on 5 matching bases. The CDR3 has 14 amino acids. Germline assignment: CDR1 SGHAT and CDR2 FQNNGV. The CDR3 reads CASSLSTNTGELLF. The CDR3 DNA sequence: TGTGCCAGCAGCTTAAGTACGAACACCGGGGAGCTGCTTTTT.

This clonotype was counted many times. This chain uses TRBV6-6 with TRBJ1-1; unclear D gene. The CDR3 runs to 16 residues. V was trimmed by 4 bases and J by 0 bases, leaving 15 bases between them. In germline, CDR1 is MNHNY, CDR2 SVGAGI (reference sequence). The CDR3 region has the DNA TGTGCCAGCAGTTCCACGGACGGAGACATGAACACTGAAGCTTTCTTT. Residues: CASSSTDGDMNTEAFF.

This clonotype was found many times. The chain uses TRBV12-3 or TRBV12-4 and TRBJ2-3, with 11 nucleotides matching TRBD2. J lost 2 bases, V lost 5 bases, and 9 bases had no gene match. The CDR3 runs to 17 residues. CDR3 loop: CASSPSLTSGATDTQYF. The CDR3 DNA reads TGTGCCAGCAGTCCCAGCCTGACTAGCGGGGCCACAGATACGCAGTATTTT.

This clonotype came up many times. CDR3 region: CAWSRRHAETQYF. The CDR3 region has the DNA TGTGCCTGGAGCCGACGGCACGCGGAGACCCAGTACTTC. V and J are TRBV30 and TRBJ2-5; the D is unclear. The CDR3 consists of 13 residues. V was pared by 3 bases and J by 5 bases, with 13 bases between. Germline V gives CDR1 GTSNPN, CDR2 SVGIG (reference sequence).

This clonotype came up many times. The chain uses TRBV4-1 and TRBJ1-1; 9 bases line up with TRBD1. This CDR3 is built from 15 residues. The V segment lost 2 bases and the J segment 4 bases; nucleotides outside the gene matches: 5. Germline lookup yields CDR1 MGHRA and CDR2 YSYEKL. The CDR3 region has the DNA TGCGCCAGCAGCCAAACCACAGGGGGCGGCACTGAAGCTTTCTTT. This sequence encodes CASSQTTGGGTEAFF.

This clonotype was observed at least ten times. One end of the junction is discordant with germline, which a read error may explain. The rearrangement links TRBV10-3 to TRBJ2-5, with D uncertain. This CDR3 comprises 11 residues. CDR1 and CDR2 from the germline V gene are ENHRY and SYGVKD. For the CDR3, the DNA is TGTGCCATCCTTCCGCCGGACCCATCTGACTTC. This gives the protein CAILPPDPSDF.

For this clonotype: A much larger clone lies a single base off, so this may be a read error. The chain couples TRBV12-3 or TRBV12-4 to TRBJ2-2; TRBD1 matches at 9 bases. The CDR3 has 15 amino acids. CDR3 nucleotides: TGTGTCAGCAGTAGGACAGGGGCTACACCGGGGGAGCTGCTTTTT. As protein: CVSSRTGATPGELLF.

This clonotype has at least ten counts. The rearrangement links TRBV20-1 to TRBJ2-1, with a possible D match to TRBD1 (7 bases). V was cut by 0 bases and J by 5 bases, with 11 bases left in between. Germline CDR1 and CDR2: DFQATT and SNEGSKA (reference sequence). CDR3 length: 14 residues. CDR3: CSAREGQRDNEQFF. The CDR3 DNA is TGCAGTGCTAGAGAGGGACAGCGGGACAATGAGCAGTTCTTC.

The table lists this clonotype with many counts. The V call is TRBV6-6, the J call TRBJ1-1; 7 nucleotides line up with TRBD1. CDR3 size: 14 residues. V trimming: 4 bases; J trimming: 4 bases; junction bases outside the gene matches: 6. Germline assignment: CDR1 MNHNY and CDR2 SVGAGI (reference sequence). CDR3: CASSFLAGGTEAFF. The CDR3 DNA reads as TGTGCCAGCAGTTTCTTAGCAGGGGGCACTGAAGCTTTCTTT.